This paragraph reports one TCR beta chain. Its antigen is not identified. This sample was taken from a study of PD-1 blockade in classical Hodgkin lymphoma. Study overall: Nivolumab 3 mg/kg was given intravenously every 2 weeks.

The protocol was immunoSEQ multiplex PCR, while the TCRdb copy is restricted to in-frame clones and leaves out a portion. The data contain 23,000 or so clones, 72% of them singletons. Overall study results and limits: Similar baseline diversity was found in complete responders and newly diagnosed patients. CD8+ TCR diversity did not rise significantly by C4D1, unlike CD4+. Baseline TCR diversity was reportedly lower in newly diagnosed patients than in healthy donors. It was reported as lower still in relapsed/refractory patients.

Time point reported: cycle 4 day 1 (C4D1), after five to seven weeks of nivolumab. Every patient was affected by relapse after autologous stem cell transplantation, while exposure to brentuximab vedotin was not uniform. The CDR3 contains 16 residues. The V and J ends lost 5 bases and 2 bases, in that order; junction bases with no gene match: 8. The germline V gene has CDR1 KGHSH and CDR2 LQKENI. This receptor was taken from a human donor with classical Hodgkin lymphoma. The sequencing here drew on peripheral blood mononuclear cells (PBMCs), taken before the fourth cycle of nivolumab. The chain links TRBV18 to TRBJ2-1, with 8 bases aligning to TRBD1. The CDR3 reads CASSAKTGATYNEQFF. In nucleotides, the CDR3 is TGTGCCAGCTCAGCGAAGACAGGGGCTACCTACAATGAGCAGTTCTTC.